The following is a TCR beta chain sequence with its context. This receptor's antigen is unknown. Per-base qualities were not stored, and no clone one base away is much larger. This record belongs to a study of chemoradiotherapy in HPV16-positive cancers (dated by TCRdb to between 2022 and 2023). Notes on the research overall: Candidate HPV-specific T-cell clones and common TCR motifs were defined through functional T-cell assays on cells from two HPV16-positive patients. The study asked whether T-cell immunity against the HPV oncoproteins E6 and E7 changes during chemoradiotherapy and whether it affects survival. Next, the candidate HPV-specific TCRs and motifs were followed in TCR repertoires from roughly 90 patients with HPV-related cancers. What the study reported, not specific to this receptor: The survival association was reported for HPV16-positive patients, and the functional definition of HPV-specific T cells was derived from only a couple of HPV16-positive patients. In HPV16-positive patients, expansion of HPV-responsive T cells during chemoradiotherapy was associated with improved recurrence-free survival. Expansion of candidate HPV-specific clones and E7-related TCR motifs was observed in the tumor microenvironment during treatment, whereas no such expansion was observed for non-HPV-specific T cells.

Libraries came from the immunoSEQ multiplex PCR assay. TCRdb carries this immuneACCESS record with in-frame sequences only. Its versions omit some clonotypes, under half of them owing to an unresolved V gene in the studies checked, with the rest unexplained. The sample includes over 4,000 clones, with around 74% observed a single time. About 10% of the sample is in the top ten clones. Because repertoires were sampled repeatedly during chemoradiotherapy, clonal expansion in the tumor microenvironment could be followed. The sample consisted of tumor tissue, taken from a patient who underwent chemoradiotherapy. The clonotype was recovered from a human donor with HPV-associated anogenital cancer.

The CDR3 loop reads CASSSGTGNTEAFF. The bases are TGCGCCAGCAGCTCAGGGACAGGGAACACTGAAGCTTTCTTT. The chain joins TRBV5-1 to TRBJ1-1; a stretch of 8 junction bases matches TRBD1. From the cysteine through the phenylalanine, the CDR3 covers 14 amino acids. The DNA shown is the 42-base CDR3, in frame from base 1. CDR1 and CDR2, looked up from the germline V gene, are SGHRS and YFSETQ. Trimming removed 3 bases from V and 1 base from J; the gene matches leave 2 bases unexplained.